This paragraph covers one T cell receptor beta chain sequence. This sample is part of a study of radiation and T cells in renal cell carcinoma. Study in general: Nephrectomy followed 15 Gy stereotactic body radiation by 4 weeks.

Method: immunoSEQ multiplex PCR; TCRdb's copy keeps in-frame clones and lacks some. The sample includes 130,000 or so clones, approximately 82% of them seen just once. V lost 5 bases, J lost 2 bases, and 10 bases lay in between. CDR1 is MDHEN, CDR2 SYDVKM, per germline. The CDR3 sequence is 13 residues long. Time point denoted: baseline pretreatment blood. This sample's treatment: 15 Gy SBRT to primary tumor, nephrectomy 4 weeks later. V usage is TRBV28 and J usage is TRBJ2-7; the D gene could be TRBD1 or TRBD2 (5 bases each). This sequence was found in a woman aged 50 to 60 with renal cell carcinoma. The source material was blood, sampled from a patient whose treatment included radiotherapy and nephrectomy. As DNA, the CDR3 is TGTGCCAGCAGTCCGGGACGGGCCTACGAGCAGTACTTC. Protein: CASSPGRAYEQYF.